This T cell receptor (beta chain) emerged from a study of technical replicates of blood from a handful of donors. Trimming took 4 bases from V and 7 from J; bases not matched to a gene: 9. The germline V gene encodes CDR1 ENHRY and CDR2 SYGVKD. This CDR3 is 14 amino acids long. Some clones are missing from TCRdb's copy, which holds only in-frame ones; the method was immunoSEQ multiplex PCR. The data show around 80,000 clones, roughly 98% seen once. The rearrangement uses TRBV10-3 and TRBJ1-1, with 7 bases fitting TRBD1. The sample was T cells isolated from PBMCs. The TCR originated in a human donor in good health. The CDR3 loop is CAISGGTDSYEAFF. The CDR3 DNA is TGTGCCATCAGTGGTGGGACAGACTCATATGAAGCTTTCTTT.